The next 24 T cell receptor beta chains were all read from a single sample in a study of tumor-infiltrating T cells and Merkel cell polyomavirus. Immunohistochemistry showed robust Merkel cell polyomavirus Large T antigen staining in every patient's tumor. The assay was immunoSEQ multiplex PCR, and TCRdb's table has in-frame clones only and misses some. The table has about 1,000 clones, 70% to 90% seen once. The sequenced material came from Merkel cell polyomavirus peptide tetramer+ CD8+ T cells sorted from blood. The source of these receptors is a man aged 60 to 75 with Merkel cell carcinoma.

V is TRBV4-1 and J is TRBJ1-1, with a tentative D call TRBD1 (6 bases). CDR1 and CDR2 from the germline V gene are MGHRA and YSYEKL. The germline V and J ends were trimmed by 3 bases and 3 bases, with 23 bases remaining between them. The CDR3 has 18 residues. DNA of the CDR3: TGCGCCAGCAGCCAGGCACGGGACATGGTCGATATGGACACTGAAGCTTTCTTT. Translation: CASSQARDMVDMDTEAFF.

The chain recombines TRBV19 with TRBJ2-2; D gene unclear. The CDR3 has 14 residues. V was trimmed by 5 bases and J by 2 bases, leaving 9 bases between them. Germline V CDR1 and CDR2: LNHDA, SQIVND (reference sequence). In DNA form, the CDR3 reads TGTGCCAGTAGTCAAGGAGACAACACCGGGGAGCTGTTTTTT. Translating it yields CASSQGDNTGELFF.

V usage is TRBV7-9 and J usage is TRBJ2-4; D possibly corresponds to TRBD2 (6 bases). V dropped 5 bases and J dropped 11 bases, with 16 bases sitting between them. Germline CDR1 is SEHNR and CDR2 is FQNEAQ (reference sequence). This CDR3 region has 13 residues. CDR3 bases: TGTGCCAGCAGCCCAAACGTCGGGACTTTTCAGTACTTC. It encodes CASSPNVGTFQYF.

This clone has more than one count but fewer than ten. The chain's CDR3 is CASSLEQQETQYF. CDR3 DNA: TGTGCCAGCAGCTTGGAACAGCAAGAGACCCAGTACTTC. V gene TRBV5-4 combines with J gene TRBJ2-5; D is undetermined. Germline loops: CDR1 SGHNT, CDR2 YYREEE (reference sequence). The V gene lost 0 bases and the J gene lost 2 bases, with 5 bases spanning the gap. The CDR3 has 13 amino acids.

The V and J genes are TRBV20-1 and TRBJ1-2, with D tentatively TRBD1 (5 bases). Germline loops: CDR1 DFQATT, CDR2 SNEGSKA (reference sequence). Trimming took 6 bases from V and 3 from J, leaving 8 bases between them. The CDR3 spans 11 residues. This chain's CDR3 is CSAIQDYGYTF. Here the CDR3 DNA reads TGCAGTGCGATACAGGACTATGGCTACACCTTC.

CDR3 region: CASSFSDEQFF. In DNA, the CDR3 is TGTGCCAGCAGCTTTAGCGATGAGCAGTTCTTC. This chain connects TRBV7-9 to TRBJ2-1, with D possibly matching TRBD2 (5 bases). With 3 bases removed from V and 8 bases from J, the gap between germline ends came to 5 bases. The CDR3 has 11 amino acids. CDR1 is SEHNR, CDR2 FQNEAQ, per germline (reference sequence). Looking up the rest from reference TRBV7-9 and TRBJ2-1 gives the full variable domain: DTGVSQNPRHKITKRGQNVTFRCDPISEHNRLYWYRQTLGQGPEFLTYFQNEAQLEKSRLLSDRFSAERPKGSFSTLEIQRTEQGDSAMYLCASSFSDEQFFGPGTRLTVL.

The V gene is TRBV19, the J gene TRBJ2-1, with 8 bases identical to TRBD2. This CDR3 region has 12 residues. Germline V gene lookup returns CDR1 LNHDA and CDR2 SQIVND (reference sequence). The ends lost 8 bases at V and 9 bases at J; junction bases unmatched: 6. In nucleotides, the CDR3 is TGTGCCAGTCGAAGCGGGAGAAGTGAGCAGTTCTTC. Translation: CASRSGRSEQFF.

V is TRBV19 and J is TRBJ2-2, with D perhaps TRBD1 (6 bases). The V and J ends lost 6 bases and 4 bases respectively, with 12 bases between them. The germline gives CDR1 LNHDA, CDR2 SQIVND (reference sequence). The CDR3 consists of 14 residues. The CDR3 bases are TGTGCCAGTAGCAGGGGCGCAAGCACCGGGGAGCTGTTTTTT. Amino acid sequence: CASSRGASTGELFF.

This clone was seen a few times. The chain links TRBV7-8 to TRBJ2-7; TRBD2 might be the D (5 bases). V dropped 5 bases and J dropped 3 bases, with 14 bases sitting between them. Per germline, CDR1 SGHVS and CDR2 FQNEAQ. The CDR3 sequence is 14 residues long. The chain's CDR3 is CASSGEGLGYEQYF. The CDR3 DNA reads TGTGCCAGCAGCGGAGAGGGTTTGGGCTACGAGCAGTACTTC.

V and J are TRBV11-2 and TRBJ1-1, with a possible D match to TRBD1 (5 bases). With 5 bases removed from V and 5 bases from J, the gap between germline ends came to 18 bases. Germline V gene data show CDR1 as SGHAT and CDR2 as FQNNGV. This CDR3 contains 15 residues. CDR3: CASSTLGGVWTEAFF. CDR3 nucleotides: TGTGCCAGCAGCACCCTGGGGGGGGTGTGGACTGAAGCTTTCTTT.

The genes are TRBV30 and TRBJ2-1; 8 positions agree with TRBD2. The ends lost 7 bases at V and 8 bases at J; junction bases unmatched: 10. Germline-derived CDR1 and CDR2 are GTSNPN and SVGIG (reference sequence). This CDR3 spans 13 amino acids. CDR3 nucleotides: TGTGCCTCCGGAGCGGGAGTGTCAGATGAGCAGTTCTTC. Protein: CASGAGVSDEQFF.

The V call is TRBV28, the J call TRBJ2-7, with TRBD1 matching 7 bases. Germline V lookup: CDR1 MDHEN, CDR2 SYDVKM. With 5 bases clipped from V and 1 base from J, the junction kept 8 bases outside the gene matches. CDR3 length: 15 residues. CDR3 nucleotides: TGTGCCAGCAGTCCTGCCGGGACAGAGTCCTACGAGCAGTACTTC. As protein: CASSPAGTESYEQYF.

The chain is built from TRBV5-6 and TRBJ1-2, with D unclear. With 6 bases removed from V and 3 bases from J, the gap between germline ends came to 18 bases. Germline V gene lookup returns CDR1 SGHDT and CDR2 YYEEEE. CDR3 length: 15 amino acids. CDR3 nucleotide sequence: TGTGCCAGCACTCTGAGTGGCAGACTTGACTATGGCTACACCTTC. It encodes CASTLSGRLDYGYTF.

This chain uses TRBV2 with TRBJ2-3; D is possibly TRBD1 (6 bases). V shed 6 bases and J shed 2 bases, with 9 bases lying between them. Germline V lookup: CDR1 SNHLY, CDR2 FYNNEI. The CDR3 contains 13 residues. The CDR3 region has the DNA TGTGCCAGCAGAGGGGACAACACAGATACGCAGTATTTT. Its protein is CASRGDNTDTQYF.

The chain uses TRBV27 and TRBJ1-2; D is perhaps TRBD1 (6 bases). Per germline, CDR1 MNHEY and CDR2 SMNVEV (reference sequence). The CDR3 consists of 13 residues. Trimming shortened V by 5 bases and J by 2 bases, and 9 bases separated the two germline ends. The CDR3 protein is CASSPQGNYGYTF. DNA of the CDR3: TGTGCCAGCAGTCCGCAGGGGAACTATGGCTACACCTTC.

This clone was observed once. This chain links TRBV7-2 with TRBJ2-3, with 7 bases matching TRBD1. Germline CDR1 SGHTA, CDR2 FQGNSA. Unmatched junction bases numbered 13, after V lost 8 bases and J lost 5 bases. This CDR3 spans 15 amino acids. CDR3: CASPFKAGGQDTQYF. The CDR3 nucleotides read TGTGCCAGCCCTTTTAAGGCAGGGGGACAAGATACGCAGTATTTT.

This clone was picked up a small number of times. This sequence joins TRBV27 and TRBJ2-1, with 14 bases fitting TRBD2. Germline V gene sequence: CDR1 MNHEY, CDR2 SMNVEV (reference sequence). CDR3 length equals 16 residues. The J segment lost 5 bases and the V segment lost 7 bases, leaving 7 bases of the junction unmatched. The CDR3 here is CASTRLAGGRNNEQFF. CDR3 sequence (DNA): TGTGCCAGCACCAGACTAGCGGGAGGGAGGAACAATGAGCAGTTCTTC.

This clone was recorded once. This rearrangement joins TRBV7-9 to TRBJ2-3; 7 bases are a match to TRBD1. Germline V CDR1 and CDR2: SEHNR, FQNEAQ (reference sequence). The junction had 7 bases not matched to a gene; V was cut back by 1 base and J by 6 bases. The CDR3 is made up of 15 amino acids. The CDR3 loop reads CASSLGMTGTDTQYF. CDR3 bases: TGTGCCAGCAGCTTAGGGATGACAGGGACGGATACGCAGTATTTT.

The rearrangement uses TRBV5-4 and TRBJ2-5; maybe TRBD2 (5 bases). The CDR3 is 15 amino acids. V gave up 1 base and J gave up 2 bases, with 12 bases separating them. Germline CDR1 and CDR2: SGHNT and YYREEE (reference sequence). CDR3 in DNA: TGTGCCAGCAGCTTGCCGTCTGGGAGACAAGAGACCCAGTACTTC. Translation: CASSLPSGRQETQYF.

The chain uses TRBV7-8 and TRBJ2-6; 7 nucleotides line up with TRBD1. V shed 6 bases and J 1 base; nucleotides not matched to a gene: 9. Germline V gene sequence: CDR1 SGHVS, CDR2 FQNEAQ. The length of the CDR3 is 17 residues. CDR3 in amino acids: CASRNRGFGSGANVLTF. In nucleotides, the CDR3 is TGTGCCAGCAGGAACAGGGGATTTGGGTCTGGGGCCAACGTCCTGACTTTC. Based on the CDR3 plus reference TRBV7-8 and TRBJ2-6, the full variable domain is GAGVSQSPRYKVAKRGQDVALRCDPISGHVSLFWYQQALGQGPEFLTYFQNEAQLDKSGLPSDRFFAERPEGSVSTLKIQRTQQEDSAVYLCASRNRGFGSGANVLTFGAGSRLTVL.

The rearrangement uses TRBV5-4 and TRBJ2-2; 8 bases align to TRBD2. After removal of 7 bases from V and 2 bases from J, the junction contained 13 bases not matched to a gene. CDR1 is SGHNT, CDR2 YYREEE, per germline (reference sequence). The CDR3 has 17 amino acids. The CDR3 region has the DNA TGTGCCAGCCACGGATCCGCCGGGACTAGTAACACCGGGGAGCTGTTTTTT. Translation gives CASHGSAGTSNTGELFF.

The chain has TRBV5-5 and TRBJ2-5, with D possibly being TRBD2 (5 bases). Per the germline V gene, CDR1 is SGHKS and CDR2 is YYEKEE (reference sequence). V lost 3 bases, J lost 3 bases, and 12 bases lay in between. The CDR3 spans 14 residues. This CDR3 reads CASSSTGNEETQYF. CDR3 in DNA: TGTGCCAGCAGCTCGACCGGGAATGAAGAGACCCAGTACTTC.

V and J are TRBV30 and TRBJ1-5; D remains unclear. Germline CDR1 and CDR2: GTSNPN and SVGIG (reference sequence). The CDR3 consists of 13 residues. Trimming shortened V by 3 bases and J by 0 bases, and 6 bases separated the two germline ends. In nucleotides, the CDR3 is TGTGCCTGGAGCCCGAGTAGCAATCAGCCCCAGCATTTT. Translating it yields CAWSPSSNQPQHF.

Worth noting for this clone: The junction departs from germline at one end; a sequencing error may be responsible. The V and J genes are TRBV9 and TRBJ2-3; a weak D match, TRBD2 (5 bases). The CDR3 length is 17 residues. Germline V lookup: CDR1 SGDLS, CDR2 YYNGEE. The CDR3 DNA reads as TGTGCCAACAGCCCTCGACGGGAACTCTTTGGTGGAGATACGCAGTATTTT. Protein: CANSPRRELFGGDTQYF.